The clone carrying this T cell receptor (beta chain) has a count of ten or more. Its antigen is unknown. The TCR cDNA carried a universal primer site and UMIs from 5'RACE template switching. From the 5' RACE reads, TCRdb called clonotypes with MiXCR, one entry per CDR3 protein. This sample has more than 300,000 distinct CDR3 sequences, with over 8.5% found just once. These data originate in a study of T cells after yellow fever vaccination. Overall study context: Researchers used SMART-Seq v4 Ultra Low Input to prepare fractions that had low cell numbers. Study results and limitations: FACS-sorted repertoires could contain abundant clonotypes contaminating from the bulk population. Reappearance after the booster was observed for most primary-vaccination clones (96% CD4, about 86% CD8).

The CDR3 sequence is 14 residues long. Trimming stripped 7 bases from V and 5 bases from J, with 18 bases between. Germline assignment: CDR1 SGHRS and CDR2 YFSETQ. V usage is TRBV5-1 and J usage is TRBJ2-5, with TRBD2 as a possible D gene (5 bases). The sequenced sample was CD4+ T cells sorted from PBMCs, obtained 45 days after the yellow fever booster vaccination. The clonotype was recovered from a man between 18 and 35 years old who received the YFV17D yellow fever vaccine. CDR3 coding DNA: TGCGCCAGCTCCTCGGCGGGCCTCGCGGAGACCCAGTACTTC. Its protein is CASSSAGLAETQYF.